Listed here is a single T cell receptor beta chain. TCRdb redid the calling of the multiplex PCR reads with MiXCR, one entry per CDR3 protein. The table includes 190,000 or so distinct CDR3 sequences, 30% to 40% detected once. The lymph nodes were axillary draining lymph nodes from breast cancer patients. These data are taken from a study of breast tumors, draining lymph nodes, adjacent tissues. V lost 3 bases to trimming and J lost 2 bases, with 9 bases between them. This CDR3 has 15 amino acids. CDR1 is SGDLS, CDR2 YYNGEE, per germline. The rearrangement uses TRBV9 and TRBJ2-6, with D possibly being TRBD1 or TRBD2 (5 bases each). The clonotype was recovered from a female donor with breast cancer. Some clones in this sample may be carry-over from other donors' samples. Specimen: axillary lymph node tissue. CDR3: CASSERGTGANVLTF. The CDR3 bases are TGTGCCAGCAGCGAGAGGGGAACTGGGGCCAACGTCCTGACTTTC.